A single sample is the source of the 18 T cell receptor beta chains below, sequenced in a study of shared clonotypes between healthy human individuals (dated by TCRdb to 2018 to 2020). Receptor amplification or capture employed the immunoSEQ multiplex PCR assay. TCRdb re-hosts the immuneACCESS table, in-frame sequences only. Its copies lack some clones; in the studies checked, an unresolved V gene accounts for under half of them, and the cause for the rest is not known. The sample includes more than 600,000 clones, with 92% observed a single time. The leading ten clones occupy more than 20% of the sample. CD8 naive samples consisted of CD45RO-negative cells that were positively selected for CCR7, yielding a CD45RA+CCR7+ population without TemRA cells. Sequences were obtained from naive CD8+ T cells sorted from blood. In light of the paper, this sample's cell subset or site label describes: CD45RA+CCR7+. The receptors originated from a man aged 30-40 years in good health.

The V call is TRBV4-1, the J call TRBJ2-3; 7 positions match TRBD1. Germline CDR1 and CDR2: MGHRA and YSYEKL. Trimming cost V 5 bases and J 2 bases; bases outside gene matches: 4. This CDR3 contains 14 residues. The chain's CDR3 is CASSLGQTTDTQYF. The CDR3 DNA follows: TGCGCCAGCAGCTTGGGACAGACCACAGATACGCAGTATTTT.

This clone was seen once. CDR3 loop: CSARWDVNYGYTF. CDR3 bases: TGCAGCGCCCGCTGGGATGTTAACTATGGCTACACCTTC. The J gene is TRBJ1-2, the V gene TRBV29-1; D ambiguous. Germline values: CDR1 SQVTM, CDR2 ANQGSEA. This CDR3 has 13 amino acids. Trimming removed 7 bases from V and 1 base from J, with 13 bases in between.

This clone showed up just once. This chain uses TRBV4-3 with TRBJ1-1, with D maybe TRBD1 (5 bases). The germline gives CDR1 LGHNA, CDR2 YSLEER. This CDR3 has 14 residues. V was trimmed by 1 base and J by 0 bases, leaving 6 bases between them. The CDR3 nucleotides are TGCGCCAGCAGCCAAGGACAGATGAACACTGAAGCTTTCTTT. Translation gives CASSQGQMNTEAFF.

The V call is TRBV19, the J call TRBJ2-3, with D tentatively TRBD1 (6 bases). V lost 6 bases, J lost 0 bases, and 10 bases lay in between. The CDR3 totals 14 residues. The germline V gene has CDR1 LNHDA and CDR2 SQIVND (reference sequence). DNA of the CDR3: TGTGCCAGTAGACATCAGGGGAGCACAGATACGCAGTATTTT. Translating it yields CASRHQGSTDTQYF.

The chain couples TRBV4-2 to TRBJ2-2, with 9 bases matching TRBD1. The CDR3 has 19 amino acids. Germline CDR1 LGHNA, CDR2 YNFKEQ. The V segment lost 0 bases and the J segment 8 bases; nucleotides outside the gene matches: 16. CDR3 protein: CASSQDENSGTGLSGELFF. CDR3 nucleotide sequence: TGTGCCAGCAGCCAAGACGAAAATTCCGGGACAGGGTTGTCGGGGGAGCTGTTTTTT.

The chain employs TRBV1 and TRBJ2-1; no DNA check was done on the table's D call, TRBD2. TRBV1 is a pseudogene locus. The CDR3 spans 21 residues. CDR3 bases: TGCACCAGCAGCTCACAAATGGGACTAGCGGGAGGGCCGGGCTCCTACAATGAGCAGTTCTTC. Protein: CTSSSQMGLAGGPGSYNEQFF.

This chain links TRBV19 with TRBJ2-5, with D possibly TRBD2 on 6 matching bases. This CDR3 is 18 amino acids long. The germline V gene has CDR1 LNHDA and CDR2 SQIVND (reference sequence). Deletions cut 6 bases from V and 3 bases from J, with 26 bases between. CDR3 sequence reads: CASSLHIGDSFREETQYF. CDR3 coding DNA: TGTGCCAGTAGCCTCCACATTGGGGACTCCTTCCGCGAAGAGACCCAGTACTTC.

CDR3 DNA sequence: TGTGCCAGCAGCTTAGGTGGACCACAAGAGACCCAGTACTTC. It specifies CASSLGGPQETQYF. The chain links TRBV7-9 to TRBJ2-5; D is unclear. Trimming stripped 1 base from V and 2 bases from J, with 8 bases between. The length of the CDR3 is 14 residues. The germline V gene encodes CDR1 SEHNR and CDR2 FQNEAQ (reference sequence).

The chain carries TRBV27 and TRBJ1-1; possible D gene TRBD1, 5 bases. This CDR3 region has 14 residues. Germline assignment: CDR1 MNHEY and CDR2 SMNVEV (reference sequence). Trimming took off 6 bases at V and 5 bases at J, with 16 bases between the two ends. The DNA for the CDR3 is TGTGCCAGCAGAATCGGGGGGTTAATAACTGAAGCTTTCTTT. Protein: CASRIGGLITEAFF.

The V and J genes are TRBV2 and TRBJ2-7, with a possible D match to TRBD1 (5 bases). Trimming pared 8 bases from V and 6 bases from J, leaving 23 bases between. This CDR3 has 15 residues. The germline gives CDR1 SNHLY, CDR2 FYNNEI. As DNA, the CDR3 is TGTGCCAGCCCATTAATGGCAGGGAAACCCATCGAGCAGTACTTC. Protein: CASPLMAGKPIEQYF.

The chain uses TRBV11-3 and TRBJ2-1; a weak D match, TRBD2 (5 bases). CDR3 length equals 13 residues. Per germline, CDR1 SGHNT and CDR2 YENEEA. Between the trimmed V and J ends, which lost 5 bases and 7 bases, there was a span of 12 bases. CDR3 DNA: TGTGCCAGCAGCCCCGGTGGCGGGAATGAGCAGTTCTTC. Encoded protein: CASSPGGGNEQFF.

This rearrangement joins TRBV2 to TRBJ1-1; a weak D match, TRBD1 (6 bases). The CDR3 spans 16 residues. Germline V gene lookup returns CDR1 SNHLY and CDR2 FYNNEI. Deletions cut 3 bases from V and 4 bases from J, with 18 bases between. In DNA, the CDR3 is TGTGCCAGCAGTGACAGAAGCCCACAGGGTTTCACTGAAGCTTTCTTT. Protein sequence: CASSDRSPQGFTEAFF. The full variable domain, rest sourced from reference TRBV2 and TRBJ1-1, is EPEVTQTPSHQVTQMGQEVILRCVPISNHLYFYWYRQILGQKVEFLVSFYNNEISEKSEIFDDQFSVERPDGSNFTLKIRSTKLEDSAMYFCASSDRSPQGFTEAFFGQGTRLTVV.

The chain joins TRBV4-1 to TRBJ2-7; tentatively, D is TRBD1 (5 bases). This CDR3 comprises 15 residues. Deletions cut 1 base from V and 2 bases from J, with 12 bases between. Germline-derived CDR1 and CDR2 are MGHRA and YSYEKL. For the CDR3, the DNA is TGCGCCAGCAGCCAAGTCGGGCAGGGTCCCTACGAGCAGTACTTC. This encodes CASSQVGQGPYEQYF.

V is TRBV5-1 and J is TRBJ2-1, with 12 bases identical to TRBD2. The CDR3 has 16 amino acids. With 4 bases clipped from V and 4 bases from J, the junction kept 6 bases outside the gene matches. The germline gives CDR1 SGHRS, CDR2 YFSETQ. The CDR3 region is CASSPGTSGFYNEQFF. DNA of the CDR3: TGCGCCAGCAGCCCCGGGACTAGCGGGTTTTACAATGAGCAGTTCTTC.

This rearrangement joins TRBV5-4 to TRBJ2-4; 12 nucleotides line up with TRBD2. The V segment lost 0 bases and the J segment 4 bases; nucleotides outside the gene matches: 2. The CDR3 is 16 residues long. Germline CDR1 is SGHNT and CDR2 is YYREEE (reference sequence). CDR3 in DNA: TGTGCCAGCAGCTTGGGGACTAGCGGGACGAAAAACATTCAGTACTTC. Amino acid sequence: CASSLGTSGTKNIQYF.

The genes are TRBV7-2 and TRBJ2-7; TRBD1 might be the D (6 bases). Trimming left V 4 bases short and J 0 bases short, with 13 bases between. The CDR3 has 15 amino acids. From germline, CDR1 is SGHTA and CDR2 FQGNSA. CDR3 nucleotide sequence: TGTGCCAGCAGCTACGCCGGGACATACTCCTACGAGCAGTACTTC. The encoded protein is CASSYAGTYSYEQYF.

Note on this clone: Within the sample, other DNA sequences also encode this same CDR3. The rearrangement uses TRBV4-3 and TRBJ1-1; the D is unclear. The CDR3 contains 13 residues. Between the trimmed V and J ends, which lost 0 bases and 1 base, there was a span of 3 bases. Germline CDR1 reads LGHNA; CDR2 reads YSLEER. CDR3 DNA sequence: TGCGCCAGCAGCCAAGATCGGAACACTGAAGCTTTCTTT. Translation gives CASSQDRNTEAFF.

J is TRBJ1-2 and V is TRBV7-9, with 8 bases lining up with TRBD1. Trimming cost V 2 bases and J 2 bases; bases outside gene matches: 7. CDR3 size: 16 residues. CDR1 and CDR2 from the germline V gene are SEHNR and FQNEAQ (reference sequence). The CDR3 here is CASSLRQGAQNYGYTF. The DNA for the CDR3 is TGTGCCAGCAGCTTACGGCAGGGGGCGCAGAACTATGGCTACACCTTC.